A single sample gave rise to the 30 T cell receptor beta chains below, sequenced in a study of sequential checkpoint blockade in melanoma. Treatment indicated: randomized to nivolumab then ipilimumab (arm A) or the reverse (arm B). Data came from immunoSEQ multiplex PCR; TCRdb stores just in-frame clones and leaves some out. The sample includes under 20,000 clones, 80% of them seen just once. The sample in question was CD8+ T cells sorted from blood (inferred from file names), obtained from a patient given nivolumab and ipilimumab in sequence. The source of these receptors is a human donor with melanoma.

This chain joins TRBV27 and TRBJ1-2, with 8 bases lining up with TRBD1. CDR3 length: 13 residues. V shed 2 bases, J shed 7 bases, and the junction held 3 bases outside the gene matches. Germline V CDR1 and CDR2: MNHEY, SMNVEV (reference sequence). CDR3 sequence (DNA): TGTGCCAGCAGTTTAGGGACAGGCGCTGGCTACACCTTC. This codes for CASSLGTGAGYTF.

This sequence joins TRBV27 and TRBJ2-7; 8 bases fit TRBD1. Trimming cost V 6 bases and J 1 base; bases outside gene matches: 5. The CDR3 totals 14 residues. Germline assignment: CDR1 MNHEY and CDR2 SMNVEV (reference sequence). In nucleotides, the CDR3 is TGTGCCAGCAGCCCAAGACAGGGGTCCTACGAGCAGTACTTC. As protein: CASSPRQGSYEQYF.

This chain connects TRBV19 to TRBJ2-7, with D perhaps matching TRBD2 (7 bases). The V end was cut by 11 bases, the J end by 5 bases, with 19 bases between. Looked up from germline, CDR1 is LNHDA and CDR2 is SQIVND (reference sequence). This CDR3 comprises 13 residues. As DNA, the CDR3 is TGTGCCTGCGCCGCGGGGGCAGGGGACGAGCAGTACTTC. Protein sequence: CACAAGAGDEQYF. The full variable domain, in which reference TRBV19 and TRBJ2-7 provide the parts outside the CDR3, is DGGITQSPKYLFRKEGQNVTLSCEQNLNHDAMYWYRQDPGQGLRLIYYSQIVNDFQKGDIAEGYSVSREKKESFPLTVTSAQKNPTAFYLCACAAGAGDEQYFGPGTRLTVT.

This clone was counted once. V is TRBV6-6 and J is TRBJ1-6, with 7 bases lining up with TRBD1. The germline gives CDR1 MNHNY, CDR2 SVGAGI (reference sequence). The CDR3 covers 13 residues. V dropped 6 bases and J dropped 8; count of bases not matched to a gene: 4. Here the CDR3 DNA reads TGTGCCAGCAGCACAGGGGCTTATTCACCCCTCCACTTT. Residues: CASSTGAYSPLHF.

In this sample, this clone turned up a few times. The chain joins TRBV2 to TRBJ1-3, with D perhaps TRBD1 (6 bases). Germline loops: CDR1 SNHLY, CDR2 FYNNEI. This CDR3 comprises 14 residues. Trimming took off 8 bases at V and 0 bases at J, with 11 bases between the two ends. Here the CDR3 DNA reads TGTGCCAGCGGGACACTCGGCTCTGGAAACACCATATATTTT. Translation gives CASGTLGSGNTIYF.

This rearrangement joins TRBV5-6 to TRBJ2-7; 8 positions agree with TRBD1. Germline V gene lookup returns CDR1 SGHDT and CDR2 YYEEEE. Trimming took 0 bases from V and 3 from J; bases not matched to a gene: 5. The CDR3 totals 15 residues. The CDR3 DNA reads as TGTGCCAGCAGCTTGGGGACAGGGCCCGTCTACGAGCAGTACTTC. Translated: CASSLGTGPVYEQYF.

V is TRBV7-6 and J is TRBJ1-4, with 7 bases aligning to TRBD1. Germline assignment: CDR1 SGHVS and CDR2 FNYEAQ. Germline trimming cut 0 bases from V and 8 bases from J; bases unmatched to any gene: 6. There are 15 residues in the CDR3. This CDR3 is CASSLAKGAGEKLFF. In nucleotides, the CDR3 is TGTGCCAGCAGCTTAGCGAAGGGGGCGGGAGAAAAACTGTTTTTT.

This chain links TRBV29-1 with TRBJ2-7; 14 positions match TRBD2. J lost 4 bases, V lost 7 bases, and 3 bases had no gene match. The CDR3 sequence is 13 residues long. CDR1 is SQVTM and CDR2 is ANQGSEA in the germline V gene. The CDR3 sequence is CSAGTSGSYEQYF. The CDR3 bases are TGCAGCGCCGGGACTAGCGGGAGTTACGAGCAGTACTTC.

The chain joins TRBV4-1 to TRBJ1-3; D gene unclear. The CDR3 loop spans 14 amino acids. Looked up from germline, CDR1 is MGHRA and CDR2 is YSYEKL. The ends were cut back, 1 base at V and 4 bases at J, with 8 bases in the middle. Here the CDR3 DNA reads TGCGCCAGCAGCCAAGGTGGAGGAGGAAACACCATATATTTT. Residues: CASSQGGGGNTIYF.

This sequence joins TRBV5-4 and TRBJ1-2, with D maybe TRBD1 (5 bases). Between the trimmed V and J ends, which lost 2 bases and 4 bases, there was a span of 12 bases. The CDR3 has 14 amino acids. The germline V gene encodes CDR1 SGHNT and CDR2 YYREEE (reference sequence). CDR3 sequence (DNA): TGTGCCAGCAGCTTAGGACAAGGCAGCTATGGCTACACCTTC. Its translation is CASSLGQGSYGYTF.

This clone was observed once. The chain combines TRBV27 with TRBJ1-2, with TRBD1 matching over 7 bases. Germline loops: CDR1 MNHEY, CDR2 SMNVEV (reference sequence). Trimming cost V 3 bases and J 2 bases; bases outside gene matches: 6. CDR3 length: 15 residues. This chain's CDR3 is CASSLSTGLNYGYTF. The CDR3 nucleotides read TGTGCCAGCAGTTTGTCGACAGGGTTGAACTATGGCTACACCTTC.

This sequence joins TRBV15 and TRBJ1-1; D remains ambiguous. Deletions cut 4 bases from V and 2 bases from J, with 17 bases between. This CDR3 is built from 16 residues. Germline lookup yields CDR1 LNHNV and CDR2 YYDKDF (reference sequence). In DNA, the CDR3 is TGTGCCACCAGCACCGGACCCCGGGGTGGAAACACTGAAGCTTTCTTT. Its translation is CATSTGPRGGNTEAFF.

The chain uses TRBV9 and TRBJ1-4; TRBD1 matches 7 bases. The V gene's germline CDR1 is SGDLS and CDR2 YYNGEE. CDR3 length equals 14 residues. V lost 4 bases and J lost 5; bases outside the gene matches: 5. The CDR3 DNA reads TGTGCCAGCAGCAGGGGACAGCAAAATGAAAAACTGTTTTTT. Its translation: CASSRGQQNEKLFF.

V and J are TRBV4-3 and TRBJ2-7; 10 nucleotides line up with TRBD2. The CDR3 length is 16 residues. Germline V lookup: CDR1 LGHNA, CDR2 YSLEER. Germline trimming cut 1 base from V and 4 bases from J; bases unmatched to any gene: 7. The CDR3 here is CASSQVSSGRLYEQYF. CDR3 DNA sequence: TGCGCCAGCAGCCAAGTGAGTAGCGGGAGGCTTTACGAGCAGTACTTC.

The chain links TRBV6-5 to TRBJ2-7, with 8 bases matching TRBD1. The CDR3 has 13 amino acids. The germline gives CDR1 MNHEY, CDR2 SVGAGI. The junction had 2 bases not matched to a gene; V was cut back by 2 bases and J by 5 bases. This CDR3 reads CASSYGTGNEQYF. In DNA form, the CDR3 reads TGTGCCAGCAGTTACGGGACAGGAAACGAGCAGTACTTC.

This clone has only one observation. The chain recombines TRBV19 with TRBJ1-1; perhaps TRBD1 as D (6 bases). Germline CDR1 reads LNHDA; CDR2 reads SQIVND (reference sequence). The CDR3 consists of 14 residues. V dropped 2 bases and J dropped 4 bases, with 11 bases sitting between them. The CDR3 DNA is TGTGCCAGTAGTATAACCAGGGGCGGCACTGAAGCTTTCTTT. This sequence encodes CASSITRGGTEAFF.

This rearrangement joins TRBV2 to TRBJ1-2; TRBD1 aligns across 7 bases. CDR1 is SNHLY and CDR2 is FYNNEI in the germline V gene. V was clipped by 5 bases and J by 2 bases; unmatched bases: 5. CDR3 length: 14 amino acids. CDR3: CASSNPGQNYGYTF. The CDR3, as DNA: TGTGCCAGCAGTAACCCGGGACAGAACTATGGCTACACCTTC.

This chain connects TRBV4-1 to TRBJ1-1, with unresolved D. This CDR3 comprises 11 residues. Trimming cost V 5 bases and J 11 bases, with 12 bases left between them. The germline gives CDR1 MGHRA, CDR2 YSYEKL. CDR3 nucleotide sequence: TGCGCCAGCAGCTCTTCCGGGGTGGCTTTCTTT. Its protein is CASSSSGVAFF.

CDR3 bases: TGTGCCAGCAGGGACAACCACGAGCAGTACTTC. It encodes CASRDNHEQYF. This sequence joins TRBV27 and TRBJ2-5; tentative D call: TRBD1 (5 bases). The tail of the sequence fits TRBJ2-7 better, so the J call may be wrong. From germline, CDR1 is MNHEY and CDR2 SMNVEV (reference sequence). The CDR3 runs 11 residues.

This clone was observed a handful of times. CDR3 in amino acids: CASSIGAGVTYEQYF. Written as DNA, the CDR3 is TGTGCCAGTAGTATAGGGGCGGGGGTCACCTACGAGCAGTACTTC. V usage is TRBV19 and J usage is TRBJ2-7; 7 bases are a match to TRBD2. J lost 2 bases, V lost 1 base, and 5 bases had no gene match. The CDR3 spans 15 residues. In germline, CDR1 is LNHDA, CDR2 SQIVND (reference sequence).

CDR3 DNA: TGTGCCAGTAGTATAGATCGCCCAGACTTTTATGGCTACACCTTC. This translates into CASSIDRPDFYGYTF. This chain links TRBV19 with TRBJ1-2; D call uncertain. Germline values: CDR1 LNHDA, CDR2 SQIVND (reference sequence). This CDR3 has 15 amino acids. The germline V and J ends were trimmed by 0 bases and 5 bases, with 13 bases remaining between them. Looking up the rest from reference TRBV19 and TRBJ1-2 gives the full variable domain: DGGITQSPKYLFRKEGQNVTLSCEQNLNHDAMYWYRQDPGQGLRLIYYSQIVNDFQKGDIAEGYSVSREKKESFPLTVTSAQKNPTAFYLCASSIDRPDFYGYTFGSGTRLTVV.

V and J are TRBV7-2 and TRBJ2-7; 7 bases align to TRBD2. V gave up 3 bases and J gave up 6 bases; unmatched junction bases: 2. This CDR3 is 12 amino acids long. Per the germline V gene, CDR1 is SGHTA and CDR2 is FQGNSA. CDR3 in amino acids: CASSFGGSEQYF. In nucleotides, the CDR3 is TGTGCCAGCAGCTTCGGCGGGAGCGAGCAGTACTTC.

The chain is built from TRBV5-1 and TRBJ2-7; tentative D call: TRBD2 (5 bases). The CDR3 contains 12 residues. Trimming stripped 0 bases from V and 5 bases from J, with 6 bases between. Per the germline V gene, CDR1 is SGHRS and CDR2 is YFSETQ. The CDR3 nucleotides are TGCGCCAGCAGCTTGGACGGGGACGAGCAGTACTTC. Protein: CASSLDGDEQYF.

The rearrangement joins TRBV5-1 to TRBJ1-1; D ambiguous. The CDR3 runs 14 residues. Trimming shortened V by 0 bases and J by 1 base, and 7 bases separated the two germline ends. Germline V gene sequence: CDR1 SGHRS, CDR2 YFSETQ. The CDR3 bases are TGCGCCAGCAGCTTGGAGGGAGGGAACACTGAAGCTTTCTTT. Residues: CASSLEGGNTEAFF.

V usage is TRBV30 and J usage is TRBJ2-5; 13 bases are a match to TRBD2. CDR1 is GTSNPN, CDR2 SVGIG, per germline (reference sequence). This CDR3 spans 16 amino acids. V shed 5 bases, J shed 5 bases, and the junction held 11 bases outside the gene matches. The CDR3 sequence is CAWDRGLAGPAETQYF. The CDR3 DNA follows: TGTGCCTGGGATCGGGGACTAGCGGGGCCCGCGGAGACCCAGTACTTC.

This rearrangement joins TRBV4-1 to TRBJ1-5, with a weak D call TRBD1 (6 bases). V lost 1 base to trimming and J lost 13 bases, with 11 bases between them. Germline values: CDR1 MGHRA, CDR2 YSYEKL. The CDR3 is 12 residues long. The DNA of the CDR3 is TGCGCCAGCAGCCAAGGAACAGGGCTGCAGCATTTT. It translates to CASSQGTGLQHF.

This chain connects TRBV6-5 to TRBJ2-7; tentatively, D is TRBD2 (6 bases). The CDR3 consists of 13 residues. Trimming removed 11 bases at V and 0 bases at J, with 14 bases between. Looked up from germline, CDR1 is MNHEY and CDR2 is SVGAGI. CDR3 loop: CACGTGVSYEQYF. In nucleotides, the CDR3 is TGTGCCTGCGGGACGGGGGTCTCCTACGAGCAGTACTTC.

The rearrangement uses TRBV30 and TRBJ1-1, with a possible D match to TRBD1 (5 bases). V dropped 3 bases and J dropped 1 base, with 12 bases sitting between them. The CDR3 is 14 residues long. The germline V gene encodes CDR1 GTSNPN and CDR2 SVGIG (reference sequence). The CDR3 loop is CAWRWGDQNTEAFF. In DNA form, the CDR3 reads TGTGCCTGGAGGTGGGGGGATCAGAACACTGAAGCTTTCTTT.

This clone showed up just a few times. V usage is TRBV4-2 and J usage is TRBJ2-7; a weak D match, TRBD1 (6 bases). V shed 5 bases and J shed 3 bases, with 11 bases lying between them. CDR3 length equals 13 residues. Germline loops: CDR1 LGHNA, CDR2 YNFKEQ. In DNA, the CDR3 is TGTGCCAGCAGCTTCGCACAGGGCTACGAGCAGTACTTC. It is translated as CASSFAQGYEQYF.

V gene TRBV27 combines with J gene TRBJ2-7, with 7 bases identical to TRBD2. V shed 5 bases and J 3 bases; nucleotides not matched to a gene: 7. Germline CDR1 is MNHEY and CDR2 is SMNVEV (reference sequence). The CDR3 spans 14 residues. DNA for the CDR3: TGTGCCAGCAGTAGCGGGGCTGCCCTCTACGAGCAGTACTTC. Protein: CASSSGAALYEQYF.